The present entry profiles one T cell receptor beta chain with its context. Per the original methods: Amplifying reference gene primers gave estimates of nucleated cell counts. Libraries were prepared by immunoSEQ multiplex PCR; TCRdb keeps only in-frame clonotypes and omits some of them. V and J calls and clone size are as listed in that table; D and trimming were resolved from the DNA. The sample lists some 130,000 clones, around 88% seen once, with under 3% in the top ten. This sample is part of a study of blood T cell repertoires in COVID-19. Study details: The analysed material was cDNA or gDNA that came from T cells, B-cell-depleted T cells, or PBMCs.

Per germline, CDR1 LGHNA and CDR2 YNFKEQ. Trimming pared 4 bases from V and 4 bases from J, leaving 16 bases between. The CDR3 is 15 amino acids. Sequenced input: peripheral blood. This sequence was found in a man aged 60 to 69 with active or convalescent COVID-19. V is TRBV4-2 and J is TRBJ1-2; D ambiguous. The CDR3: CASSPPVGPAYGYTF. CDR3 in DNA: TGTGCCAGCAGCCCACCGGTTGGGCCGGCCTATGGCTACACCTTC.